The text below deals with one T cell receptor beta chain. The data were obtained in a study of blood T cell repertoires in COVID-19. Germline V gene data show CDR1 as SGHAT and CDR2 as FQNNGV. CDR3 size: 15 residues. V was pared by 3 bases and J by 3 bases, with 4 bases of the junction left unmatched. Source study methods: Nucleated cell counts were estimated from reference gene primer amplification. Generated by immunoSEQ multiplex PCR, the TCRdb table keeps only in-frame clones and is missing some. D and trimming were read from the DNA, whereas the V and J calls and clone size are those reported in that table. Of 250,000 to 300,000 clones in the sample, about 88% were seen once.

The sequencing input was peripheral blood. The receptor was derived from a man aged 18 to 29 with active or convalescent COVID-19. The rearrangement links TRBV11-2 to TRBJ1-1, with 10 bases matching TRBD1. CDR3 loop: CASSLGQGPYTEAFF. In DNA form, the CDR3 reads TGTGCCAGCAGCTTGGGACAGGGGCCATACACTGAAGCTTTCTTT. The full variable domain, completed using reference TRBV11-2 and TRBJ1-1, is EAGVAQSPRYKIIEKRQSVAFWCNPISGHATLYWYQQILGQGPKLLIQFQNNGVVDDSQLPKDRFSAERLKGVDSTLKIQPAKLEDSAVYLCASSLGQGPYTEAFFGQGTRLTVV.